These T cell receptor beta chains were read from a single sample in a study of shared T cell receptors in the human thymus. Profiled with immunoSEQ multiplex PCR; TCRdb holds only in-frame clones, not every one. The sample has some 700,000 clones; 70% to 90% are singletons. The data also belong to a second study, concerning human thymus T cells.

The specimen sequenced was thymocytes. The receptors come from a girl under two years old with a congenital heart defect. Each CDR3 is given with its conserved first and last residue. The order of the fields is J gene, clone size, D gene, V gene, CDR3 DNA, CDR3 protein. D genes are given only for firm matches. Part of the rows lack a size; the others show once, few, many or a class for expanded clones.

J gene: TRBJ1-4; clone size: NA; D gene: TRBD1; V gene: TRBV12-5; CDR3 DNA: TGTGCTAGTGGTCGGACAGGGAATTCGAATGAAAAACTGTTTTTT; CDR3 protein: CASGRTGNSNEKLFF
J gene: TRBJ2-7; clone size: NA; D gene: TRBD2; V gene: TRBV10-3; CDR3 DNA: TGTGCCATCACCGATAGCGGGGGCCGGGGCTACGAGCAGTACTTC; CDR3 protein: CAITDSGGRGYEQYF
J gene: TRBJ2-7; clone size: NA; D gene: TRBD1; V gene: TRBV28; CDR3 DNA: TGTGCCAGCAGTTTAGAGGGACAGGGTGGCTCTTCCTACGAGCAGTACTTC; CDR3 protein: CASSLEGQGGSSYEQYF
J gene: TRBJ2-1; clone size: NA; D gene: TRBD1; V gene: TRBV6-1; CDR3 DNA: TGTGCCAGCAGACCAAGTGGGACAGCGCAGTTCTTC; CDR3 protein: CASRPSGTAQFF
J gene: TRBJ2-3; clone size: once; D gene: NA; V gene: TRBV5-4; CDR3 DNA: TGTGCCAGCAGCAAAAATGGGGACTCAGCCTGGGCAGATACGCAGTATTTT; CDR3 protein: CASSKNGDSAWADTQYF
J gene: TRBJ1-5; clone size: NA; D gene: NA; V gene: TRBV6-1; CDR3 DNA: TGTGCCAGCAGTCTTACAGGGATGGGTCAGCCCCAGCATTTT; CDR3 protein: CASSLTGMGQPQHF
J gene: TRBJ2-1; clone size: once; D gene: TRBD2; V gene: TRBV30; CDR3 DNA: TGTGCCTGGAGTCTATCCGGGACTATCTACAATGAGCAGTTCTTC; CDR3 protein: CAWSLSGTIYNEQFF
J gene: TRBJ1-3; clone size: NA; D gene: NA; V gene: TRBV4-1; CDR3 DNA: TGCGCCAGCAGCCTGCCCGGCAAGCGCTCTGGAAACACCATATATTTT; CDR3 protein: CASSLPGKRSGNTIYF
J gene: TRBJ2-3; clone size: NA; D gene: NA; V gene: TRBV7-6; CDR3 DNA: TGTGCCAGCAGCTTAACTGCGGGGGCCCAGAGCACAGATACGCAGTATTTT; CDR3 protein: CASSLTAGAQSTDTQYF
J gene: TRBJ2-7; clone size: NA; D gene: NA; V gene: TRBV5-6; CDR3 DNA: TGTGCCAGCAGCCGTATCCGGGACTCCTACGAGCAGTACTTC; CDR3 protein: CASSRIRDSYEQYF
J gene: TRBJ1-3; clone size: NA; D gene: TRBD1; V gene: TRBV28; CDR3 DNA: TGTGCCAGCAGGGCCTTGGGGACAGGGGATGGAAACACCATATATTTT; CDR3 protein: CASRALGTGDGNTIYF
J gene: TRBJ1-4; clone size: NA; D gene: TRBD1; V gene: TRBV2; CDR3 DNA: TGTGCCAGCACCCCACAGGGGGCAGGTGAAAAACTGTTTTTT; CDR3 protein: CASTPQGAGEKLFF
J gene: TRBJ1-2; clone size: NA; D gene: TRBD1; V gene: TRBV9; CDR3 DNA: TGTGCCAGCAGCGTTGGCCCCAGGGGGGAAGGCTACACCTTC; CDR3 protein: CASSVGPRGEGYTF
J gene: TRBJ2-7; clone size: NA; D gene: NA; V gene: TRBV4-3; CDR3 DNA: TGCGCCAGCAGCCAGTCCAACTCGGGGTACGAGCAGTACTTC; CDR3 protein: CASSQSNSGYEQYF
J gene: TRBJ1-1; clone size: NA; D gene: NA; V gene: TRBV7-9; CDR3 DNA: TGTGCCAGCAGCTTTGTTTCGCGGCACCTGAACACTGAAGCTTTCTTT; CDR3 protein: CASSFVSRHLNTEAFF
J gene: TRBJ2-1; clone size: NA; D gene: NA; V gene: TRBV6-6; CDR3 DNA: TGTGCCAGCAGTTACTCGAATCTTGGCCCCCAGTTCTTC; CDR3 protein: CASSYSNLGPQFF
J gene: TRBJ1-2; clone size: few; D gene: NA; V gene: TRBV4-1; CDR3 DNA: TGCGCCAGCAGCCAAGAAATGTTCACAGGGCGCAACTATGGCTACACCTTC; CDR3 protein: CASSQEMFTGRNYGYTF